This section outlines one T cell receptor beta chain sequence together with its context. The antigen remains undetermined. This record belongs to a study of CD8+ T cells in alopecia areata. Study-wide points: Elevated clonality characterized lesional scalp relative to normal scalp, particularly in alopecia totalis/universalis.

Following RNA extraction, reverse transcription yielded cDNA that acted as the sequencing template. Sequencing was performed with immunoSEQ multiplex PCR; in TCRdb, only in-frame clones are kept and a portion is missing. The table has about 200,000 clones, roughly 50% seen once. Described treatment: oral pan-JAK inhibitor, 5-10 mg twice daily. CDR1 and CDR2 from the germline V gene are LNHNV and YYDKDF (reference sequence). CDR3 size: 12 residues. The V end lost 4 bases, the J end lost 2 bases, and 5 bases lay between the germline ends. The source material was CD4+ T cells sorted from blood, sampled at week 24, from a patient treated with tofacitinib. The gene calls are TRBV15 and TRBJ2-5; unclear D gene. The TCR originated in a human donor with alopecia areata. The CDR3 is CATSMQQETQYF. In DNA, the CDR3 is TGTGCCACCAGCATGCAACAAGAGACCCAGTACTTC.